The TCR beta chain under discussion was sequenced for a study of PD-1 blockade in classical Hodgkin lymphoma. Overall study findings and caveats: Patients newly diagnosed and complete responders had comparable baseline diversity.

From germline, CDR1 is SEHNR and CDR2 FQNEAQ (reference sequence). CDR3 length: 16 residues. With 5 bases clipped from V and 8 bases from J, the junction kept 17 bases outside the gene matches. This clone came up a few times. Its antigen is unidentified. Sample time point: cycle 4 day 1 (C4D1), after 5 to 7 weeks of nivolumab. Relapses following autologous stem cell transplantation were seen in all patients, with brentuximab vedotin exposure varying. TCRdb's table, derived via immunoSEQ multiplex PCR, lists solely in-frame clones and lacks some. This table holds about 20,000 clones, less than 75% found once.

The V and J genes are TRBV7-9 and TRBJ1-2; 7 nucleotides agree with TRBD1. This specimen consisted of peripheral blood mononuclear cells (PBMCs), obtained before the fourth cycle of nivolumab. The origin of this receptor is a human donor with classical Hodgkin lymphoma. CDR3 loop: CASSAFRDSLSFGYTF. CDR3 nucleotide sequence: TGTGCCAGCAGCGCTTTCCGGGACAGTCTATCTTTCGGCTACACCTTC.